These 29 T cell receptor beta chains share one sample of origin, sequenced in a study of blood T cell repertoires in COVID-19. The protocol was immunoSEQ multiplex PCR, while the TCRdb copy is restricted to in-frame clones and leaves out a portion. The table shows about 160,000 clones, with roughly 81% occurring only once. Source material: peripheral blood. The receptors come from a man between 35 and 55 years old with acute or convalescent COVID-19.

The chain uses TRBV9 and TRBJ1-1; D is undetermined. The V end was cut by 0 bases, the J end by 10 bases, with 16 bases between. Germline-derived CDR1 and CDR2 are SGDLS and YYNGEE. This CDR3 region has 14 residues. CDR3: CASSVGRSRAGAFF. CDR3 DNA sequence: TGTGCCAGCAGCGTAGGTAGATCGAGGGCGGGAGCTTTCTTT. The full variable domain, completed using reference TRBV9 and TRBJ1-1, is DSGVTQTPKHLITATGQRVTLRCSPRSGDLSVYWYQQSLDQGLQFLIQYYNGEERAKGNILERFSAQQFPDLHSELNLSSLELGDSALYFCASSVGRSRAGAFFGQGTRLTVV.

This clone was seen more than once but under ten times. The chain links TRBV10-2 to TRBJ1-2; 7 positions match TRBD1. The CDR3 length is 12 residues. Germline values: CDR1 WSHSY, CDR2 SAAADI. With V trimmed by 6 bases and J by 4 bases, 2 bases remained unmatched. This CDR3 reads CASSRDSYGYTF. In DNA form, the CDR3 reads TGCGCCAGCAGCCGGGACAGCTATGGCTACACCTTC.

This chain links TRBV5-5 with TRBJ1-5, with 8 bases matching TRBD1. The length of the CDR3 is 18 residues. CDR1 is SGHKS, CDR2 YYEKEE, per germline (reference sequence). J lost 3 bases, V lost 0 bases, and 11 bases had no gene match. The chain's CDR3 is CASSLVYSGTGINQPQHF. The CDR3 DNA follows: TGTGCCAGCAGCTTGGTGTACTCTGGGACAGGTATCAATCAGCCCCAGCATTTT.

The chain links TRBV10-2 to TRBJ2-3; 7 bases are a match to TRBD2. Germline V gives CDR1 WSHSY, CDR2 SAAADI. Germline trimming cut 5 bases from V and 5 bases from J; bases unmatched to any gene: 10. CDR3 length: 15 residues. CDR3 DNA: TGCGCCAGCAGTAAGTGGGGGGGGACCGAAGATACGCAGTATTTT. It translates to CASSKWGGTEDTQYF.

The chain uses TRBV4-1 and TRBJ2-5; unclear D gene. This CDR3 is built from 14 residues. In germline, CDR1 is MGHRA, CDR2 YSYEKL. Deletions cut 1 base from V and 0 bases from J, with 6 bases between. CDR3 bases: TGCGCCAGCAGCCAAGTAGTATACCAAGAGACCCAGTACTTC. This translates into CASSQVVYQETQYF.

The V call is TRBV3-1 (or the pseudogene TRBV3-2), the J call TRBJ1-1, with 10 bases aligning to TRBD1. This CDR3 spans 17 amino acids. From germline, CDR1 is LGHDT and CDR2 YNNKEL (reference sequence). Trimming at V came to 0 bases and at J to 3 bases, leaving 7 bases not matched to a gene. The CDR3 is CASSQDGGQGEYTEAFF. The CDR3 DNA sequence: TGTGCCAGCAGCCAAGATGGAGGACAGGGGGAGTACACTGAAGCTTTCTTT.

This chain uses TRBV7-9 with TRBJ1-2; possibly TRBD1 for D (6 bases). The CDR3 is 11 residues long. The germline V gene has CDR1 SEHNR and CDR2 FQNEAQ (reference sequence). V was clipped by 6 bases and J by 8 bases, with 10 bases between them. In DNA form, the CDR3 reads TGTGCCAGCAGTCAAACAGGGGGCTACACCTTC. Protein: CASSQTGGYTF.

The CDR3, as DNA: TGTGCCAGCGTACCCGGGACAGGGATTTACGAGCAGTACTTC. This encodes CASVPGTGIYEQYF. The chain uses TRBV28 and TRBJ2-7, with 9 nucleotides matching TRBD1. The CDR3 consists of 14 residues. Germline V CDR1 and CDR2: MDHEN, SYDVKM. With 8 bases clipped from V and 4 bases from J, the junction kept 9 bases outside the gene matches.

This clone was counted once. V is TRBV7-2 and J is TRBJ1-5, with TRBD1 matching over 7 bases. Germline assignment: CDR1 SGHTA and CDR2 FQGNSA. This CDR3 contains 16 residues. Trimming at V came to 1 base and at J to 2 bases, leaving 5 bases not matched to a gene. This chain's CDR3 is CASSLVFGQGNQPQHF. DNA for the CDR3: TGTGCCAGCAGCTTAGTTTTCGGACAGGGCAATCAGCCCCAGCATTTT.

The chain uses TRBV19 and TRBJ1-1; the match to TRBD1 covers 7 bases. The V segment lost 7 bases and the J segment 0 bases; nucleotides outside the gene matches: 8. Germline V gene data show CDR1 as LNHDA and CDR2 as SQIVND (reference sequence). The CDR3 has 15 amino acids. The chain's CDR3 is CASKRQGTMNTEAFF. The DNA for the CDR3 is TGTGCCAGTAAGAGACAGGGAACCATGAACACTGAAGCTTTCTTT.

The rearrangement joins TRBV30 to TRBJ2-7, with 10 bases lining up with TRBD1. Germline V CDR1 and CDR2: GTSNPN, SVGIG (reference sequence). The CDR3 totals 14 residues. V dropped 2 bases and J dropped 4; count of bases not matched to a gene: 5. Here the CDR3 reads CAWSFGTGVYEQYF. CDR3 DNA sequence: TGTGCCTGGAGTTTTGGGACAGGGGTTTACGAGCAGTACTTC.

The chain has TRBV11-2 and TRBJ2-1, with 8 bases aligning to TRBD2. With V trimmed by 4 bases and J by 3 bases, 5 bases remained unmatched. Germline V gene sequence: CDR1 SGHAT, CDR2 FQNNGV. This CDR3 is built from 15 residues. In DNA form, the CDR3 reads TGTGCCAGCAGCTCCACCGCGGGGGGCTACAATGAGCAGTTCTTC. This translates into CASSSTAGGYNEQFF.

CDR3 in amino acids: CASSSGGAYDTQYF. The CDR3 nucleotides are TGTGCCAGCAGTTCGGGGGGCGCCTACGATACGCAGTATTTT. V gene TRBV28 combines with J gene TRBJ2-3, with a possible D match to TRBD2 (7 bases). The CDR3 totals 14 residues. Germline lookup yields CDR1 MDHEN and CDR2 SYDVKM. V was trimmed by 4 bases and J by 6 bases, leaving 14 bases between them.

The chain couples TRBV24-1 to TRBJ2-2; TRBD1 matches 11 bases. The germline CDR1 and CDR2 sequences are KGHDR and SFDVKD. With 5 bases clipped from V and 4 bases from J, the junction kept 8 bases outside the gene matches. The CDR3 is 17 amino acids. The CDR3 DNA reads TGTGCCACCAGTGTCCCCCCGGGGACAGGGGGCACCGGGGAGCTGTTTTTT. It specifies CATSVPPGTGGTGELFF.

This chain links TRBV5-1 with TRBJ1-1; 7 bases map to TRBD1. This CDR3 comprises 14 residues. The V segment lost 4 bases and the J segment 4 bases; nucleotides outside the gene matches: 7. From germline, CDR1 is SGHRS and CDR2 YFSETQ. The CDR3 DNA reads as TGCGCCAGCAGCCTACGGACAGGTCTCACTGAAGCTTTCTTT. Translating it yields CASSLRTGLTEAFF.

The gene calls are TRBV30 and TRBJ2-7; 9 positions agree with TRBD1. Germline loops: CDR1 GTSNPN, CDR2 SVGIG (reference sequence). After removal of 3 bases from V and 2 bases from J, the junction contained 5 bases not matched to a gene. The CDR3 is 14 residues long. In nucleotides, the CDR3 is TGTGCCTGGAGGAACAGGGGGCGCACCTACGAGCAGTACTTC. As protein: CAWRNRGRTYEQYF.

This sequence joins TRBV18 and TRBJ1-1, with D perhaps TRBD1 (5 bases). The CDR3 length is 11 residues. Germline lookup yields CDR1 KGHSH and CDR2 LQKENI. With 5 bases removed from V and 7 bases from J, the gap between germline ends came to 8 bases. The CDR3 protein is CASSSDSEAFF. In DNA, the CDR3 is TGTGCCAGCTCATCCGACAGTGAAGCTTTCTTT.

The V gene is TRBV3-1 (or the pseudogene TRBV3-2), the J gene TRBJ1-2; D is unclear. Germline-derived CDR1 and CDR2 are LGHDT and YNNKEL (reference sequence). The V end was cut by 4 bases, the J end by 3 bases, with 15 bases between. The CDR3 has 15 amino acids. The CDR3 DNA sequence: TGTGCCAGCAGCCTACAGCCTCAGCTACACTATGGCTACACCTTC. Its translation: CASSLQPQLHYGYTF.

The rearrangement joins TRBV4-1 to TRBJ2-7; D call uncertain. CDR1 and CDR2 from the germline V gene are MGHRA and YSYEKL. CDR3 length: 15 residues. With 0 bases removed from V and 3 bases from J, the gap between germline ends came to 12 bases. As DNA, the CDR3 is TGCGCCAGCAGCCAAGATAGTCAGCGCTACTACGAGCAGTACTTC. Translated, it gives CASSQDSQRYYEQYF.

The chain links TRBV27 to TRBJ1-1; tentative D call: TRBD1 (5 bases). Germline-derived CDR1 and CDR2 are MNHEY and SMNVEV (reference sequence). This CDR3 contains 15 residues. V lost 6 bases to trimming and J lost 0 bases, with 14 bases between them. The CDR3: CASRDWGRLNTEAFF. CDR3 nucleotides: TGTGCCAGCAGGGATTGGGGGAGGCTGAACACTGAAGCTTTCTTT.

The chain employs TRBV7-8 and TRBJ1-1, with TRBD1 as a possible D gene (6 bases). V gave up 6 bases and J gave up 0 bases, with 17 bases separating them. Germline-derived CDR1 and CDR2 are SGHVS and FQNEAQ. The CDR3 has 16 residues. The CDR3 loop reads CASRAPWTDLNTEAFF. The CDR3 nucleotides read TGTGCCAGCAGGGCGCCCTGGACAGATTTGAACACTGAAGCTTTCTTT.

The rearrangement uses TRBV6-5 and TRBJ2-7; 11 nucleotides match TRBD2. Per germline, CDR1 MNHEY and CDR2 SVGAGI. V lost 7 bases, J lost 3 bases, and 5 bases stayed unmatched. CDR3 length: 14 amino acids. The CDR3 DNA reads as TGTGCCAGCACGAGACTAGCGGGAAACTACGAGCAGTACTTC. Protein: CASTRLAGNYEQYF.

The V and J genes are TRBV5-1 and TRBJ1-4; possibly TRBD1 for D (5 bases). The V gene lost 3 bases and the J gene lost 4 bases, with 10 bases spanning the gap. Looked up from germline, CDR1 is SGHRS and CDR2 is YFSETQ. CDR3 size: 14 residues. The chain's CDR3 is CASSSQGFNEKLFF. As DNA, the CDR3 is TGCGCCAGCAGCTCGCAGGGTTTTAATGAAAAACTGTTTTTT.

CDR3 protein: CASSADRVGRIQYF. The CDR3 coding sequence is TGTGCCAGTTCCGCGGACAGGGTGGGGCGCATTCAGTACTTC. The gene calls are TRBV19 and TRBJ2-4, with 8 bases matching TRBD1. J lost 9 bases, V lost 8 bases, and 12 bases had no gene match. The CDR3 has 14 amino acids. CDR1 LNHDA and CDR2 SQIVND come from the germline V gene (reference sequence).

Points on this clone: One end of the junction fails to match germline, which may point to a read error. The chain links TRBV11-2 to TRBJ2-2; the D is unclear. The CDR3 covers 15 residues. Germline loops: CDR1 SGHAT, CDR2 FQNNGV. The CDR3 sequence is CASTLNSKNTGELFF. The CDR3 nucleotides are TGTGCCAGCACCTTAAACAGCAAAAACACCGGGGAGCTGTTTTTT.

This chain connects TRBV7-2 to TRBJ1-6; possible D gene TRBD1, 6 bases. V shed 5 bases and J shed 6 bases, with 17 bases lying between them. CDR1 and CDR2 from the germline V gene are SGHTA and FQGNSA. This CDR3 contains 16 residues. CDR3 region: CASSVTGDPFNSPLHF. DNA for the CDR3: TGTGCCAGCAGCGTGACAGGAGACCCTTTTAATTCACCCCTCCACTTT.

V usage is TRBV19 and J usage is TRBJ2-2; 9 bases line up with TRBD1. The CDR3 totals 15 residues. The germline gives CDR1 LNHDA, CDR2 SQIVND (reference sequence). J gave up 6 bases and V 5 bases, and 7 bases lay outside the gene matches. The DNA for the CDR3 is TGTGCCAGTAGTTTCACAGGGGGCTATGCCGGGGAGCTGTTTTTT. It is translated as CASSFTGGYAGELFF.

The genes are TRBV7-2 and TRBJ1-6, with D perhaps matching TRBD1 (5 bases). The germline CDR1 and CDR2 sequences are SGHTA and FQGNSA. The CDR3 is 16 amino acids. V lost 5 bases to trimming and J lost 10 bases, with 21 bases between them. As DNA, the CDR3 is TGTGCCAGCAGCATGAGTCGTGTCGGGGGAGGATCACCCCTCCACTTT. Translating it yields CASSMSRVGGGSPLHF.

The chain uses TRBV7-2 and TRBJ1-1, with TRBD1 matching over 7 bases. This CDR3 has 16 residues. J gave up 5 bases and V 5 bases, and 14 bases lay outside the gene matches. Germline V gene sequence: CDR1 SGHTA, CDR2 FQGNSA. The CDR3 spells CASSLRDRVIFTEAFF. CDR3 DNA: TGTGCCAGCAGCCTAAGAGACAGGGTGATTTTTACTGAAGCTTTCTTT.